This section outlines one TCR beta chain sequence together with its context. The record originates from a study of cytomegalovirus exposure and HLA in healthy donors. Looking at the study overall: Assignment to the Caucasian-associated ancestry cluster applied to approximately 80% of the approximately 400 genotyped donors.

This PCR relied on a set of 60 Vbeta primers and 13 Jbeta primers. Profiling relied on immunoSEQ multiplex PCR, and the TCRdb table lists in-frame clones only, not all of them. The sample lists 150,000 to 250,000 clones, 70% to 80% occurring once. The clonotype was recovered from a man between 25 and 39 years old in good health and CMV-seronegative. Material: PBMCs.

CDR3 loop: CASSPRFSGSYDNEQFF. CDR3 bases: TGTGCCAGCAGTCCCCGTTTTAGCGGGAGTTACGACAATGAGCAGTTCTTC. The chain has TRBV2 and TRBJ2-1, with 9 nucleotides matching TRBD2. V lost 5 bases, J lost 5 bases, and 13 bases stayed unmatched. The CDR3 runs to 17 residues. Germline-derived CDR1 and CDR2 are SNHLY and FYNNEI.